This T cell receptor beta chain was sequenced in a study of T cell responses to AZD1222 COVID-19 vaccine. Overall study results and limits: Spike-specific TCRs gained breadth and depth after people received two AZD1222 doses. Reports say nearly half of spike-specific TCRs go after unmutated variant regions.

Clones were sequenced by immunoSEQ multiplex PCR, and TCRdb holds only the in-frame ones, with some missing. The profile shows some 95,000 clones, 70% to 90% of them singletons. The V and J ends lost 3 bases and 3 bases respectively, with 20 bases between them. Germline assignment: CDR1 LNHDA and CDR2 SQIVND (reference sequence). The CDR3 runs 18 residues. Points on this clone: Its target is not known.

Sample: peripheral blood, taken 28 days after the second AZD1222 dose. The TCR comes from an adult who received the AZD1222 COVID-19 vaccine. V gene TRBV19 combines with J gene TRBJ2-2; TRBD2 is a possible D gene (5 bases). The CDR3 loop is CASSIGSGSPRDTGELFF. CDR3 DNA sequence: TGTGCCAGTAGTATCGGATCGGGGAGCCCTAGGGACACCGGGGAGCTGTTTTTT.